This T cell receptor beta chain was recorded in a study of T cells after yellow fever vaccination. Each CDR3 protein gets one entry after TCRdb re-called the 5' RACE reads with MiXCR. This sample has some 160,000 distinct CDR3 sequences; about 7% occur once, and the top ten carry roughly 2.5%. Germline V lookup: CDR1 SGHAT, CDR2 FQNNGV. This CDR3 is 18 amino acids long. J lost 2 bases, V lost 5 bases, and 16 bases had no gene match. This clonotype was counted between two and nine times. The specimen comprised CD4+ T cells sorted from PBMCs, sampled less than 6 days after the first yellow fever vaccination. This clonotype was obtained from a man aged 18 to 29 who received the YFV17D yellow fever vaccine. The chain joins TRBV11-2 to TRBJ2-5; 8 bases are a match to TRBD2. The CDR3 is CASSRTLAGSGAQETQYF. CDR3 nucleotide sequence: TGTGCCAGCAGCCGGACTTTAGCGGGTAGCGGGGCTCAAGAGACCCAGTACTTC.